The rows below give T cell receptor beta chains drawn from one sample of a study of regulatory T cells in long-lasting Graves disease. Each CDR3 protein gets one entry after TCRdb re-called the multiplex PCR reads with MiXCR. Of 560,000 or so distinct CDR3 sequences in the sample, 15% to 20% are singletons; the top ten hold 12%. Another study also made use of these data, one on T cells in Graves' hyperthyroidism and ophthalmopathy.

Sequences were derived from peripheral blood mononuclear cells (PBMCs), sampled at new diagnosis, from a patient treated with antithyroid drugs. The source of these receptors is a man between 18 and 35 years old with Graves disease. The CDR3 runs from the conserved cysteine through the conserved F or W. The D gene is left open where the match is weak. The listing skips clone size in some rows; elsewhere it reads once, few, many or a size class.

TRBJ2-2,TRBV27,many,TRBD1,CASSLTGRSTGELFF,TGTGCCAGCAGTTTGACAGGGCGGAGCACCGGGGAGCTGTTTTTT
TRBJ2-1,TRBV19,.,TRBD2,CASSMGRGSSGGSYNEQFF,TGTGCCAGTAGCATGGGGCGGGGGTCTAGCGGGGGCTCCTACAATGAGCAGTTCTTC
TRBJ2-1,TRBV6-1,many,.,CATNQGYNEQFF,TGTGCCACCAACCAGGGTTATAATGAGCAGTTCTTC
TRBJ1-5,TRBV12-5,.,.,CASGLVQWTLSQPQHF,TGTGCTAGTGGTTTGGTACAATGGACCCTCAGTCAGCCCCAGCATTTT
TRBJ1-2,TRBV29-1,few,.,CSAGTSETYGYTF,TGCAGCGCCGGGACATCCGAGACCTATGGCTACACCTTC
TRBJ1-1,TRBV9,many,.,CASSVGYWDDTEAFF,TGTGCCAGCAGCGTAGGGTATTGGGATGACACTGAAGCTTTCTTT
TRBJ1-4,TRBV20-1,many,TRBD1,CSASPTGGLEKLFF,TGCAGTGCTAGTCCCACAGGGGGCTTAGAAAAACTGTTTTTT
TRBJ2-1,TRBV6-1,many,TRBD2,CASSHRTSGRSPTSNEQFF,TGTGCCAGCAGTCACAGGACTAGCGGGAGGTCTCCGACTTCGAATGAGCAGTTCTTC
TRBJ2-2,TRBV5-1,few,TRBD1,CASSLARDRVFTGELFF,TGCGCCAGCAGCTTGGCCCGGGACAGGGTGTTTACCGGGGAGCTGTTTTTT
TRBJ1-2,TRBV6-2/TRBV6-3,.,.,CASNLEASGGYTF,TGTGCCAGCAACTTAGAGGCCAGCGGTGGCTACACCTTC
TRBJ2-3,TRBV5-1,many,TRBD2,CASSLVGLAGPTDTQYF,TGCGCCAGCAGCTTGGTGGGCCTAGCGGGACCAACAGATACGCAGTATTTT
TRBJ1-5,TRBV30,.,.,CAWDSPNQPQHF,TGTGCCTGGGACAGTCCCAATCAGCCCCAGCATTTT
TRBJ2-2,TRBV6-2/TRBV6-3,few,TRBD2,CASRLGGVLNTGELFF,TGTGCCAGCAGATTGGGAGGGGTGTTAAACACCGGGGAGCTGTTTTTT
TRBJ2-1,TRBV19,.,.,CASRGEPWIEQFF,TGTGCCAGTAGGGGCGAGCCTTGGATCGAGCAGTTCTTC
TRBJ2-1,TRBV30,many,TRBD2,CAWRLTSGRWNEQFF,TGTGCCTGGAGGCTTACTAGCGGGAGATGGAATGAGCAGTTCTTC
TRBJ1-6,TRBV7-9,many,.,CASSISVVSPLHF,TGTGCCAGCAGCATTTCAGTGGTTTCACCCCTCCACTTT
TRBJ2-5,TRBV2,many,.,CASSDPLETQYF,TGTGCCAGCAGTGACCCACTAGAGACCCAGTACTTC
TRBJ2-3,TRBV11-2,many,.,CASSVATDTQYF,TGTGCCAGCAGCGTAGCTACAGATACGCAGTATTTT
TRBJ2-3,TRBV7-2,.,TRBD2,CASIRGRASTDTQYF,TGTGCCAGCATCCGCGGGAGGGCGAGCACAGATACGCAGTATTTT
TRBJ2-1,TRBV20-1,few,TRBD1,CSARGPRDRGPREQFF,TGCAGTGCCAGGGGCCCCCGGGACAGGGGTCCGCGGGAGCAGTTCTTC
TRBJ2-7,TRBV27,many,.,CASSSVSSGSEQYF,TGTGCCAGCAGTTCGGTGTCGTCGGGGTCCGAGCAGTACTTC
TRBJ2-3,TRBV28,few,.,CASSRDREVGDTQYF,TGTGCCAGCAGTCGCGACAGGGAGGTGGGAGATACGCAGTATTTT
TRBJ1-1,TRBV2,many,.,CASSERGVTEAFF,TGTGCCAGCAGTGAACGGGGTGTCACTGAAGCTTTCTTT
TRBJ1-1,TRBV20-1,many,.,CSADKDGLNTEAFF,TGCAGTGCTGACAAGGACGGATTGAACACTGAAGCTTTCTTT
TRBJ1-1,TRBV20-1,few,TRBD1,CSARIGTVGPEAFF,TGCAGTGCTAGGATAGGGACAGTTGGCCCTGAAGCTTTCTTT
TRBJ2-1,TRBV14,few,.,CASSQDPARNSYNEQFF,TGTGCCAGCAGCCAAGATCCAGCCCGGAACTCCTACAATGAGCAGTTCTTC
TRBJ2-1,TRBV7-9,.,.,CASSLNEGTSEQFF,TGTGCCAGCAGCTTAAACGAAGGGACATCTGAGCAGTTCTTC
TRBJ2-2,TRBV30,.,.,CAWSELRINTGELFF,TGTGCCTGGAGTGAATTAAGGATTAACACCGGGGAGCTGTTTTTT
TRBJ2-7,TRBV10-3,.,.,CATRGGSQSRDRGVGEQYF,TGTGCCACCCGGGGGGGCTCGCAAAGCCGAGACAGGGGTGTAGGGGAGCAGTACTTC
TRBJ2-3,TRBV20-1,many,TRBD2,CSAETSGYTDTQYF,TGCAGTGCTGAGACTAGCGGCTACACAGATACGCAGTATTTT
TRBJ2-2,TRBV6-5,.,.,CASSYAGISGRELFF,TGTGCCAGCAGTTACGCGGGGATATCCGGACGGGAGCTGTTTTTT
TRBJ2-3,TRBV11-2,many,.,CASSLEAGLGVHTQYF,TGTGCCAGCAGTTTAGAGGCGGGACTGGGGGTCCATACGCAGTATTTT
TRBJ2-2,TRBV13,.,.,CASIPPWADKNTGELFF,TGTGCCAGCATCCCACCTTGGGCAGACAAGAACACCGGGGAGCTGTTTTTT
TRBJ2-1,TRBV15,many,.,CATSRVFGDNTYNEQFF,TGTGCCACCAGCAGAGTATTTGGAGACAATACCTACAATGAGCAGTTCTTC
TRBJ2-4,TRBV28,few,.,CASGSTKNIQYF,TGTGCCAGCGGGTCGACCAAAAACATTCAGTACTTC
TRBJ2-7,TRBV6-1,.,.,CASRGRASTAYEQYF,TGTGCCAGCAGGGGCCGGGCCTCGACGGCGTACGAGCAGTACTTC
TRBJ2-2,TRBV7-8,.,TRBD1,CASSARDRDRELFF,TGTGCCAGCAGCGCCCGGGACAGAGACCGGGAGCTGTTTTTT
TRBJ1-1,TRBV7-9,many,.,CASSSPRTELNTEAFF,TGTGCCAGCAGCTCCCCTCGGACAGAGTTGAACACTGAAGCTTTCTTT
TRBJ2-3,TRBV11-2,.,.,CASISPSKDTQYF,TGTGCCAGCATCTCCCCCAGCAAAGATACGCAGTATTTT
TRBJ1-5,TRBV28,.,TRBD1,CASGDSMNNQPQHF,TGTGCCAGCGGGGACAGTATGAACAATCAGCCCCAGCATTTT
TRBJ1-6,TRBV12-3/TRBV12-4,many,.,CASSPTPGVNSPLHF,TGTGCCAGCAGTCCAACACCGGGGGTTAATTCACCCCTCCACTTT
TRBJ2-1,TRBV28,many,TRBD1,CASSTQGDRGLNEQFF,TGTGCCAGCAGTACCCAGGGGGACAGGGGGCTCAATGAGCAGTTCTTC
TRBJ2-7,TRBV20-1,many,TRBD2,CSARVGTSGTYEQYF,TGCAGTGCTCGGGTAGGGACTAGCGGGACCTACGAGCAGTACTTC
TRBJ2-3,TRBV29-1,many,TRBD2,CSSGGASDTQYF,TGCAGCTCGGGAGGGGCTTCGGATACGCAGTATTTT